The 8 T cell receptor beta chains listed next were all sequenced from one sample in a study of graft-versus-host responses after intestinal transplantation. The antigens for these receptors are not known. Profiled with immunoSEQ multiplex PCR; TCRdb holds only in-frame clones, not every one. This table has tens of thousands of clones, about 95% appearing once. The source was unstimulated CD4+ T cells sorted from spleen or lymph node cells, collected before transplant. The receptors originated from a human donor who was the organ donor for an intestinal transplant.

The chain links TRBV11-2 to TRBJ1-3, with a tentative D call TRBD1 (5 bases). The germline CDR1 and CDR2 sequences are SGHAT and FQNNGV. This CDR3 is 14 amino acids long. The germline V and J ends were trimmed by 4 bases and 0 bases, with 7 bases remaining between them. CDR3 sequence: CASSSGNSGNTIYF. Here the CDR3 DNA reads TGTGCCAGCAGCTCAGGGAACTCTGGAAACACCATATATTTT.

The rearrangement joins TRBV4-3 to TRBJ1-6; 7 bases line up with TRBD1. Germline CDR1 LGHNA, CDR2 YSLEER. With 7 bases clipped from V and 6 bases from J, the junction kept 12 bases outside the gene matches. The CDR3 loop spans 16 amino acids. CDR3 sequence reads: CASKTLLGDSNSPLHF. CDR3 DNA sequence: TGCGCCAGCAAGACACTCCTCGGGGACAGTAATTCACCCCTCCACTTT.

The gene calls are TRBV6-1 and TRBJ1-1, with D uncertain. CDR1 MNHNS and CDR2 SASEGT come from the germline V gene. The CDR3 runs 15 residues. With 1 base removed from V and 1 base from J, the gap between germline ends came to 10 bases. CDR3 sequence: CASSEVVRSNTEAFF. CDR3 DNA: TGTGCCAGCAGTGAAGTAGTCAGGTCGAACACTGAAGCTTTCTTT.

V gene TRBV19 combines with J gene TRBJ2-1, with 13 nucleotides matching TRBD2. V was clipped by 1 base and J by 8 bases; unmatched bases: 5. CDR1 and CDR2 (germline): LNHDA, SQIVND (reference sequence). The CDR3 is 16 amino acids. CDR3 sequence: CASSIALAGGTDEQFF. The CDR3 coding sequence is TGTGCCAGTAGTATAGCACTAGCGGGGGGGACAGATGAGCAGTTCTTC.

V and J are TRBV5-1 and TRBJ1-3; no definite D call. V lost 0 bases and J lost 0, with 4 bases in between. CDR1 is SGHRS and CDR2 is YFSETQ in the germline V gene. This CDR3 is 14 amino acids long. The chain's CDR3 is CASSLGDSGNTIYF. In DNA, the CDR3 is TGCGCCAGCAGCTTGGGCGACTCTGGAAACACCATATATTTT. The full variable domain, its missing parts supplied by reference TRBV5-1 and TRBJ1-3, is KAGVTQTPRYLIKTRGQQVTLSCSPISGHRSVSWYQQTPGQGLQFLFEYFSETQRNKGNFPGRFSGRQFSNSRSEMNVSTLELGDSALYLCASSLGDSGNTIYFGEGSWLTVV.

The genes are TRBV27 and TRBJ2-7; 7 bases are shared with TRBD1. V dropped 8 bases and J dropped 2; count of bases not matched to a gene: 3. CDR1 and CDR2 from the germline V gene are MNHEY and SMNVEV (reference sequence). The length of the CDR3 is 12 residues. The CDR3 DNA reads TGTGCCAGCCGGGACAGAGCCTACGAGCAGTACTTC. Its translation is CASRDRAYEQYF.

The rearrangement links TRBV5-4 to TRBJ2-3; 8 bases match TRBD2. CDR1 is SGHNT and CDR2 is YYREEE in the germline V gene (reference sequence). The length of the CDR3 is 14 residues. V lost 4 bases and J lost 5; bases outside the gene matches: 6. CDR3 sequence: CASSPGLAGDTQYF. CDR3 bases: TGTGCCAGCAGCCCAGGACTAGCCGGAGATACGCAGTATTTT. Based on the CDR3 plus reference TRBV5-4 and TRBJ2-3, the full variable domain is ETGVTQSPTHLIKTRGQQVTLRCSSQSGHNTVSWYQQALGQGPQFIFQYYREEENGRGNFPPRFSGLQFPNYSSELNVNALELDDSALYLCASSPGLAGDTQYFGPGTRLTVL.

CDR3 loop: CVVQGARNQPQHF. The CDR3 DNA reads as TGTGTCGTACAGGGGGCCCGCAATCAGCCCCAGCATTTT. The chain couples TRBV7-3 to TRBJ1-5; 9 bases agree with TRBD1. Germline CDR1 and CDR2: SGHTA and FQGTGA. This CDR3 has 13 amino acids.